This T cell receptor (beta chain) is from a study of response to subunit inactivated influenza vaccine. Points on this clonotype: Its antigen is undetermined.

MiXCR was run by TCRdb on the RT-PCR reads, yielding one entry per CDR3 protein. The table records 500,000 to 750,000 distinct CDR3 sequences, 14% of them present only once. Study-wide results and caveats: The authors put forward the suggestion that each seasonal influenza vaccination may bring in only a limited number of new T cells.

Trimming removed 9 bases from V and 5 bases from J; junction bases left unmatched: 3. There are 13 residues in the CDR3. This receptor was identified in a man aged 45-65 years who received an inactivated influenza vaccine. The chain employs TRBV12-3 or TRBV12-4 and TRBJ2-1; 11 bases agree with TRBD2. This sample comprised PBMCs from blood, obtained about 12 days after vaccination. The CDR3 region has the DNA TGTGCCAGTACTAGCGGGGGTAACAATGAGCAGTTCTTC. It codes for CASTSGGNNEQFF.